This T cell receptor beta chain originates from a study of blood T cell repertoires in COVID-19. This table comes from immunoSEQ multiplex PCR, and its TCRdb copy is limited to in-frame clones, with some not included. The table records some 310,000 clones, about 90% of them present only once. From germline, CDR1 is LNHDA and CDR2 SQIVND (reference sequence). The CDR3 runs 16 residues. With V trimmed by 3 bases and J by 4 bases, 10 bases remained unmatched. The sequence derives from a woman aged 25-40 years with COVID-19, enrolled during active disease. The sample taken for sequencing was peripheral blood. This chain connects TRBV19 to TRBJ1-2, with TRBD1 identical over 8 bases. The CDR3 spells CASSILSAGGVYGYTF. The CDR3 nucleotides are TGTGCCAGTAGTATTCTGTCCGCAGGGGGCGTCTATGGCTACACCTTC.